The sequence of this T cell receptor beta chain was determined in a study of blood T cell repertoires in COVID-19. Study overall: Samples came from the United States, Italy and Spain, spanning acute and convalescent COVID-19. In each case, the material was cDNA or gDNA derived from T cells, B-cell-depleted T cells, or PBMCs.

TCRdb's table, derived via immunoSEQ multiplex PCR, lists solely in-frame clones and lacks some. This sample has 190,000 or so clones; 87% occur once, and the top ten carry 2% to 2.5%. From germline, CDR1 is SGDLS and CDR2 YYNGEE. V was clipped by 4 bases and J by 5 bases; unmatched bases: 8. This CDR3 contains 15 residues. Cohorts were determined from participant-reported clinical history. Two negative PCRs, clearance, or symptom resolution characterized the recovered Cohort 3 donors. V is TRBV9 and J is TRBJ2-7; 11 bases align to TRBD1. The sample comprised PBMCs or T cells enriched from blood (not recorded which). The TCR sequence derives from a woman younger than 45 who had recovered from COVID-19. The CDR3 DNA sequence: TGTGCCAGCAGCCCACCGGGACAGGGGGGCCACGAGCAGTACTTC. It codes for CASSPPGQGGHEQYF.